Shown below are 9 T cell receptor beta chains from a single sample sequenced in a study of control samples from healthy donors and cancer patients. Produced via immunoSEQ multiplex PCR; TCRdb's table is partial and in-frame only. The sample records fewer than 500,000 clones, approximately 92% being singletons. The source material was PBMCs. These receptors originate from a man aged 35 to 55 with head and neck cancer.

The table lists this clone with a count of one. This chain connects TRBV27 to TRBJ1-6; no definite D call. The length of the CDR3 is 13 residues. Trimming removed 5 bases at V and 6 bases at J, with 8 bases between. Germline V gene sequence: CDR1 MNHEY, CDR2 SMNVEV (reference sequence). This chain's CDR3 is CASSVMINSPLHF. The CDR3 coding sequence is TGTGCCAGCAGTGTCATGATTAATTCACCCCTCCACTTT.

The chain is built from TRBV4-1 and TRBJ1-5; a possible D gene is TRBD1 (5 bases). The germline V gene has CDR1 MGHRA and CDR2 YSYEKL. There are 17 residues in the CDR3. Between the trimmed V and J ends, which lost 1 base and 4 bases, there was a span of 17 bases. CDR3 nucleotides: TGCGCCAGCAGCCAAGGGGGACGAGGGTTAGGTAATCAGCCCCAGCATTTT. Translation gives CASSQGGRGLGNQPQHF.

The chain has TRBV6-6 and TRBJ1-1; perhaps TRBD1 as D (6 bases). Trimming pared 11 bases from V and 8 bases from J, leaving 18 bases between. The CDR3 is made up of 12 amino acids. Germline V gene lookup returns CDR1 MNHNY and CDR2 SVGAGI (reference sequence). Here the CDR3 reads CAAAGAGREAFF. The CDR3 DNA is TGTGCCGCCGCGGGGGCCGGAAGGGAAGCTTTCTTT.

The chain links TRBV15 to TRBJ2-3, with D hard to call. With 5 bases removed from V and 6 bases from J, the gap between germline ends came to 12 bases. Germline loops: CDR1 LNHNV, CDR2 YYDKDF (reference sequence). The length of the CDR3 is 13 residues. The CDR3 nucleotides are TGTGCCACCAGCCCCCGCCGCATGGATACGCAGTATTTT. Protein sequence: CATSPRRMDTQYF.

V gene TRBV28 combines with J gene TRBJ2-5; D ambiguous. This CDR3 has 15 amino acids. Trimming took off 10 bases at V and 5 bases at J, with 23 bases between the two ends. From germline, CDR1 is MDHEN and CDR2 SYDVKM. The CDR3 bases are TGTGCCACAACCCCCAACGGGCCCGGGCAGGAGACCCAGTACTTC. Encoded protein: CATTPNGPGQETQYF. The full variable domain, rest sourced from reference TRBV28 and TRBJ2-5, is DVKVTQSSRYLVKRTGEKVFLECVQDMDHENMFWYRQDPGLGLRLIYFSYDVKMKEKGDIPEGYSVSREKKERFSLILESASTNQTSMYLCATTPNGPGQETQYFGPGTRLLVL.

The CDR3 sequence is CASSQSPGGTEAFF. For the CDR3, the DNA is TGTGCCAGCAGCCAATCCCCCGGGGGCACTGAAGCTTTCTTT. The chain has TRBV3-1 (or the pseudogene TRBV3-2) and TRBJ1-1; the D gene is possibly TRBD1 (5 bases). The CDR3 is 14 amino acids. V gave up 2 bases and J gave up 4 bases, with 11 bases separating them. Germline lookup yields CDR1 LGHDT and CDR2 YNNKEL (reference sequence).

V usage is TRBV29-1 and J usage is TRBJ1-6, with 8 nucleotides matching TRBD1. This CDR3 is built from 14 residues. V was clipped by 7 bases and J by 8 bases; unmatched bases: 10. The V gene's germline CDR1 is SQVTM and CDR2 ANQGSEA. CDR3 DNA sequence: TGCAGCGCGAAGCTGGACAGGGCTGATTCACCCCTCCACTTT. This translates into CSAKLDRADSPLHF.

The rearrangement joins TRBV6-4 to TRBJ2-3; TRBD2 matches 10 bases. The CDR3 is 17 residues long. In germline, CDR1 is MRHNA, CDR2 SNTAGT. The J segment lost 1 base and the V segment lost 2 bases, leaving 6 bases of the junction unmatched. CDR3: CASSDGSTSGGTDTQYF. CDR3 bases: TGTGCCAGCAGTGACGGGAGTACTAGCGGGGGCACAGATACGCAGTATTTT.

The rearrangement joins TRBV29-1 to TRBJ2-1; 9 nucleotides line up with TRBD2. Germline-derived CDR1 and CDR2 are SQVTM and ANQGSEA. This CDR3 region has 14 residues. V lost 6 bases to trimming and J lost 9 bases; unmatched junction nucleotides: 12. The CDR3, as DNA: TGCAGCGTCGGAAAGGCTAGCGGGATCGGTGAGCAGTTCTTC. It is translated as CSVGKASGIGEQFF.